These 25 T cell receptor beta chains were all obtained from the same sample, sequenced in a study of blood T cells in healthy people across ages. For the second PCR, which ran for roughly 6 to 12 cycles, a sample-barcoded 5' primer and a J-beta primer mix were used. TCRdb processed the 5' RACE reads anew with MiXCR; each CDR3 protein has one entry. The sample holds about 2 million distinct CDR3 sequences, around 50% seen once. The sequenced sample consisted of blood. The origin of the receptors is a woman aged 40 to 55 in good health.

The CDR3 reads CASSEGLQGLYF. CDR3 sequence (DNA): TGTGCCAGCAGCGAGGGACTTCAGGGCCTGTATTTT. The chain employs TRBV7-2 and TRBJ2-3; D might be TRBD2 (6 bases). Deletions cut 5 bases from V and 14 bases from J, with 17 bases between. Germline CDR1 is SGHTA and CDR2 is FQGNSA. The CDR3 has 12 residues.

The gene calls are TRBV5-1 and TRBJ2-1; 8 nucleotides line up with TRBD1. Germline CDR1 SGHRS, CDR2 YFSETQ. The CDR3 contains 14 residues. V trimming: 3 bases; J trimming: 4 bases; junction bases outside the gene matches: 3. Written as DNA, the CDR3 is TGCGCCAGCAGCTCGACAGGGGAGTACAATGAGCAGTTCTTC. Its translation is CASSSTGEYNEQFF. The full variable domain, with the rest looked up from reference TRBV5-1 and TRBJ2-1, is KAGVTQTPRYLIKTRGQQVTLSCSPISGHRSVSWYQQTPGQGLQFLFEYFSETQRNKGNFPGRFSGRQFSNSRSEMNVSTLELGDSALYLCASSSTGEYNEQFFGPGTRLTVL.

The gene calls are TRBV6-2 or TRBV6-3 and TRBJ2-1, with 14 positions matching TRBD2. CDR1 and CDR2 (germline): MNHEY, SVGEGT. This CDR3 spans 17 amino acids. Trimming cost V 0 bases and J 8 bases; bases outside gene matches: 6. The chain's CDR3 is CASSYSRTSGGPDEQFF. The CDR3 DNA follows: TGTGCCAGCAGTTACTCGAGGACTAGCGGGGGGCCGGATGAGCAGTTCTTC.

This clonotype has only a few counts. The chain employs TRBV9 and TRBJ2-5; D remains ambiguous. This CDR3 is 13 amino acids long. Germline loops: CDR1 SGDLS, CDR2 YYNGEE. The V and J ends lost 5 bases and 2 bases respectively, with 10 bases between them. The CDR3 DNA is TGTGCCAGCAGTAAGGACCGACAAGAGACCCAGTACTTC. Its protein product is CASSKDRQETQYF.

The chain links TRBV20-1 to TRBJ1-2, with 9 bases lining up with TRBD1. The CDR3 has 14 residues. Germline-derived CDR1 and CDR2 are DFQATT and SNEGSKA (reference sequence). Germline trimming cut 3 bases from V and 2 bases from J; bases unmatched to any gene: 4. The CDR3 spells CSARQTGGNYGYTF. The DNA for the CDR3 is TGCAGTGCTAGGCAGACAGGGGGGAACTATGGCTACACCTTC.

This clonotype was seen more than once but under ten times. The chain employs TRBV20-1 and TRBJ1-2; 11 bases align to TRBD1. The CDR3 length is 13 residues. Germline V gene data show CDR1 as DFQATT and CDR2 as SNEGSKA (reference sequence). The ends lost 2 bases at V and 8 bases at J; junction bases unmatched: 4. CDR3 DNA sequence: TGCAGTGCTAGACAGGACAGGGGGCGAGGCTACACCTTC. This gives the protein CSARQDRGRGYTF.

This CDR3 is CSANPRQGAETQYF. CDR3 nucleotides: TGCAGTGCCAATCCTCGGCAGGGGGCGGAGACCCAGTACTTC. The chain combines TRBV20-1 with TRBJ2-5; 8 bases line up with TRBD1. Germline loops: CDR1 DFQATT, CDR2 SNEGSKA (reference sequence). The CDR3 is 14 residues long. Trimming removed 6 bases from V and 5 bases from J; junction bases left unmatched: 11.

This chain joins TRBV27 and TRBJ2-7; no clear D gene. CDR3 size: 13 residues. Germline V gene lookup returns CDR1 MNHEY and CDR2 SMNVEV (reference sequence). Trimming stripped 4 bases from V and 1 base from J, with 8 bases between. This chain's CDR3 is CASSSALSYEQYF. As DNA, the CDR3 is TGTGCCAGCAGTTCAGCCCTATCCTACGAGCAGTACTTC.

This rearrangement joins TRBV4-2 to TRBJ1-2; D is perhaps TRBD1 (5 bases). V lost 0 bases, J lost 2 bases, and 16 bases lay in between. The germline CDR1 and CDR2 sequences are LGHNA and YNFKEQ. The CDR3 consists of 17 residues. The CDR3, as DNA: TGTGCCAGCAGCCAAGACCCCCCCACGGGACCGAACTATGGCTACACCTTC. Translated, it gives CASSQDPPTGPNYGYTF.

This clonotype was counted between two and nine times. Its ends do not fully match the called genes, so a read error is possible. This chain links TRBV13 with TRBJ2-7, with no clear D. CDR3 length equals 15 residues. The germline gives CDR1 PRHDT, CDR2 FYEKMQ (reference sequence). CDR3 bases: TGTGCCAGCAGCCTAGGAACGCTAGTGGGGTTCGAGCAGTACTTC. Translating gives CASSLGTLVGFEQYF.

The gene calls are TRBV5-1 and TRBJ2-3, with D tentatively TRBD2 (6 bases). CDR3 length: 13 residues. V was pared by 7 bases and J by 8 bases, with 17 bases between. Germline CDR1 SGHRS, CDR2 YFSETQ. CDR3 in DNA: TGCGCCAGCTACCTCTGGGAGGACGGTACGCAGTATTTT. Amino acid sequence: CASYLWEDGTQYF. Complete variable domain (other parts from reference TRBV5-1 and TRBJ2-3): KAGVTQTPRYLIKTRGQQVTLSCSPISGHRSVSWYQQTPGQGLQFLFEYFSETQRNKGNFPGRFSGRQFSNSRSEMNVSTLELGDSALYLCASYLWEDGTQYFGPGTRLTVL.

A few counts support this clonotype. The V and J genes are TRBV24-1 and TRBJ2-3; 10 bases map to TRBD1. Trimming took 3 bases from V and 6 from J; bases not matched to a gene: 5. CDR3 size: 15 residues. Germline V gene data show CDR1 as KGHDR and CDR2 as SFDVKD. This CDR3 reads CATSDRDRGEDTQYF. CDR3 sequence (DNA): TGTGCCACCAGTGATAGGGACAGGGGAGAGGATACGCAGTATTTT.

The rearrangement joins TRBV7-2 to TRBJ2-6; D gene unclear. CDR3 length: 13 residues. With 7 bases removed from V and 2 bases from J, the gap between germline ends came to 6 bases. Per germline, CDR1 SGHTA and CDR2 FQGNSA. Here the CDR3 reads CASTQTGANVLTF. As DNA, the CDR3 is TGTGCCAGCACACAGACTGGGGCCAACGTCCTGACTTTC.

This clonotype has only a few counts. The chain links TRBV20-1 to TRBJ1-2, with D unresolved. The CDR3 contains 14 residues. V lost 0 bases to trimming and J lost 1 base, with 9 bases between them. Germline CDR1 DFQATT, CDR2 SNEGSKA (reference sequence). The chain's CDR3 is CSARDQWVNYGYTF. The CDR3 DNA sequence: TGCAGTGCTAGAGATCAGTGGGTTAACTATGGCTACACCTTC.

This clonotype has just one count. One end of the junction does not line up with germline, which may come from a read error. The V and J genes are TRBV12-3 or TRBV12-4 and TRBJ2-7, with unresolved D. This CDR3 is 14 amino acids long. CDR3 sequence: CASSVAKGTYVQYF. CDR3 sequence (DNA): TGTGCCAGCAGTGTAGCAAAAGGAACCTACGTGCAGTACTTC.

The chain carries TRBV5-1 and TRBJ2-7; D possibly corresponds to TRBD1 (7 bases). With 0 bases removed from V and 1 base from J, the gap between germline ends came to 20 bases. The germline V gene encodes CDR1 SGHRS and CDR2 YFSETQ. The CDR3 loop spans 18 amino acids. CDR3 sequence reads: CASSLAAGQFLFSYEQYF. In DNA form, the CDR3 reads TGCGCCAGCAGCTTGGCGGCGGGACAGTTTTTATTTTCCTACGAGCAGTACTTC.

This chain uses TRBV5-6 with TRBJ1-5; D is undetermined. The CDR3 covers 17 residues. Trimming stripped 1 base from V and 7 bases from J, with 21 bases between. CDR1 and CDR2 (germline): SGHDT, YYEEEE. The CDR3 here is CASSLRGSGWDWQPQHF. CDR3 bases: TGTGCCAGCAGCTTGCGTGGGTCAGGATGGGATTGGCAGCCCCAGCATTTT.

With regard to this clonotype: A read error is possible here, since a much larger clone lies one base away. The genes are TRBV7-3 and TRBJ2-3, with 11 bases that match TRBD2. The germline gives CDR1 SGHTA, CDR2 FQGTGA. This CDR3 is built from 15 residues. In DNA, the CDR3 is TGTGCCAGCAGCCCACTAGCGGGGGACACAGATATGCAGTATTTT. This codes for CASSPLAGDTDMQYF. The complete variable domain, with remaining parts taken from reference TRBV7-3 and TRBJ2-3, reads GAGVSQTPSNKVTEKGKYVELRCDPISGHTALYWYRQSLGQGPEFLIYFQGTGAADDSGLPNDRFFAVRPEGSVSTLKIQRTERGDSAVYLCASSPLAGDTDMQYFGPGTRLTVL.

This clonotype has just a few counts. CDR3 protein: CATGTGEAQNTQYF. CDR3 DNA: TGCGCCACCGGGACAGGGGAGGCACAGAATACGCAGTATTTT. This chain links TRBV5-1 with TRBJ2-3; 10 nucleotides match TRBD1. CDR1 and CDR2 from the germline V gene are SGHRS and YFSETQ. The CDR3 spans 14 residues. V gave up 9 bases and J gave up 7 bases; unmatched junction bases: 11.

V and J are TRBV7-2 and TRBJ2-5; D tentatively fits TRBD1 or TRBD2 (6 bases each). Germline assignment: CDR1 SGHTA and CDR2 FQGNSA. The CDR3 sequence is 15 residues long. V shed 4 bases and J shed 1 base, with 13 bases lying between them. The CDR3, as DNA: TGTGCCAGCAGCTCGGGGGCCACGATCCAAGAGACCCAGTACTTC. Amino acids: CASSSGATIQETQYF.

As DNA, the CDR3 is TGTGCCAGTAGTCGGGACAGGTTCCACGAGACCCAGTACTTC. Translation: CASSRDRFHETQYF. The chain is built from TRBV19 and TRBJ2-7, with 8 bases identical to TRBD1. The J call is uncertain, as TRBJ2-5 better fits the DNA end. The CDR3 length is 14 residues. The germline V gene has CDR1 LNHDA and CDR2 SQIVND (reference sequence).

In its sample, this clonotype was seen many times. This chain joins TRBV9 and TRBJ2-3; tentative D call: TRBD2 (7 bases). The V end lost 4 bases, the J end lost 3 bases, and 18 bases lay between the germline ends. Germline V gives CDR1 SGDLS, CDR2 YYNGEE. The CDR3 runs to 16 residues. CDR3 protein: CASSPQGGGGTDTQYF. Here the CDR3 DNA reads TGTGCCAGCAGCCCGCAAGGGGGGGGAGGAACAGATACGCAGTATTTT.

The chain employs TRBV29-1 and TRBJ2-7, with unresolved D. Trimming left V 5 bases short and J 6 bases short, with 14 bases between. Germline loops: CDR1 SQVTM, CDR2 ANQGSEA. This CDR3 spans 12 amino acids. Written as DNA, the CDR3 is TGCAGCGTTCCTGGAACCCTCGGCGAGCAGTACTTC. Translated: CSVPGTLGEQYF.

The rearrangement links TRBV20-1 to TRBJ1-2, with D perhaps TRBD1 (6 bases). The CDR3 spans 11 residues. From germline, CDR1 is DFQATT and CDR2 SNEGSKA (reference sequence). V lost 8 bases to trimming and J lost 6 bases, with 13 bases between them. The CDR3 DNA sequence: TGCAGTCCATGGGGGGCGCATGGCTACACCTTC. Protein sequence: CSPWGAHGYTF.

A few counts support this clonotype. The chain employs TRBV29-1 and TRBJ2-7; D remains ambiguous. V was cut by 2 bases and J by 2 bases, with 10 bases left in between. The germline gives CDR1 SQVTM, CDR2 ANQGSEA. CDR3 length equals 13 residues. The CDR3 is CSVESRYTYEQYF. As DNA, the CDR3 is TGCAGCGTTGAATCCAGGTACACCTACGAGCAGTACTTC.